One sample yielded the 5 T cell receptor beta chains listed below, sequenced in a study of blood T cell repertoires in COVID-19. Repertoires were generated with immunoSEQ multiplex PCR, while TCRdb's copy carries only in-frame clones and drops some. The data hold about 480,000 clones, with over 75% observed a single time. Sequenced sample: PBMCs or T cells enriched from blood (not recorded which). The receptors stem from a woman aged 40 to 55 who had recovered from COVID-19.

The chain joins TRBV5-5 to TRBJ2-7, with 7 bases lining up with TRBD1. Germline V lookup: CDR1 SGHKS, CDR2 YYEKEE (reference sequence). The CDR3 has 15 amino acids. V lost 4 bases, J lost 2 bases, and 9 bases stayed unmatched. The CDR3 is CASSLTGTDTYEQYF. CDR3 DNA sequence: TGTGCCAGCAGCCTCACCGGGACAGATACCTACGAGCAGTACTTC.

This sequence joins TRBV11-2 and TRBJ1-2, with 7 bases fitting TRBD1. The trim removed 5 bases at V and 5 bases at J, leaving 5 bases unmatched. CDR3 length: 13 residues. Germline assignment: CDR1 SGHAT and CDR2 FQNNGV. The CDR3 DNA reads TGTGCCAGCAGCGCACGGACAGGATATGGCTACACCTTC. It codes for CASSARTGYGYTF.

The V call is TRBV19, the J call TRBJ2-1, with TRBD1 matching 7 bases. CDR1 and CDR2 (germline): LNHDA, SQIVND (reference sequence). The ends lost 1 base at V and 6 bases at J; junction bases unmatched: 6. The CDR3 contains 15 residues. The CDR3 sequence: CASSIAGGWGNEQFF. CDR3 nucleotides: TGTGCCAGTAGTATAGCAGGGGGTTGGGGCAATGAGCAGTTCTTC.

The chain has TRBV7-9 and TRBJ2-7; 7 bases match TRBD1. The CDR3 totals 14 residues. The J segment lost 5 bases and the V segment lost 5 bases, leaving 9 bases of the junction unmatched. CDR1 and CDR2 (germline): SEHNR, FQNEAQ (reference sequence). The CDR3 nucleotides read TGTGCCAGCAGCCTAGACAGGGCTGTGGACGAGCAGTACTTC. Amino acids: CASSLDRAVDEQYF.

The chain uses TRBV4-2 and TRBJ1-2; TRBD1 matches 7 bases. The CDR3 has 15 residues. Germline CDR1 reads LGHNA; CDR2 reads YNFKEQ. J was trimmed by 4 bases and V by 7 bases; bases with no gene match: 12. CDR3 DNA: TGTGCCAGCACTTCGGGACAGCAAGGAGTCTATGGCTACACCTTC. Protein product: CASTSGQQGVYGYTF.